This TCR beta chain was identified during a study of blood T cells in healthy people across ages. The CDR3 loop spans 18 amino acids. CDR1 is LNHNV, CDR2 YYDKDF, per germline (reference sequence). With V trimmed by 2 bases and J by 2 bases, 11 bases remained unmatched. A sample-barcoded 5' primer and a J-beta primer mix were used in a second PCR of about 6 to 11 cycles. TCRdb re-called the 5' RACE reads through MiXCR, storing one row per CDR3 protein. Among over 950,000 distinct CDR3 sequences listed, 35% to 40% were seen once. Isolation per sample recovered at least 7 million PBMCs. The genes are TRBV15 and TRBJ2-3; 9 nucleotides agree with TRBD1. The material sequenced was blood. The sequence was obtained from a man between 18 and 35 years old in good health. The CDR3 nucleotides read TGTGCCACCAGCAGACGCCCAGGAGGGACAGGGCCCACAGATACGCAGTATTTT. Residues: CATSRRPGGTGPTDTQYF. Full variable domain (outside the CDR3, taken from reference TRBV15 and TRBJ2-3): DAMVIQNPRYQVTQFGKPVTLSCSQTLNHNVMYWYQQKSSQAPKLLFHYYDKDFNNEADTPDNFQSRRPNTSFCFLDIRSPGLGDTAMYLCATSRRPGGTGPTDTQYFGPGTRLTVL.